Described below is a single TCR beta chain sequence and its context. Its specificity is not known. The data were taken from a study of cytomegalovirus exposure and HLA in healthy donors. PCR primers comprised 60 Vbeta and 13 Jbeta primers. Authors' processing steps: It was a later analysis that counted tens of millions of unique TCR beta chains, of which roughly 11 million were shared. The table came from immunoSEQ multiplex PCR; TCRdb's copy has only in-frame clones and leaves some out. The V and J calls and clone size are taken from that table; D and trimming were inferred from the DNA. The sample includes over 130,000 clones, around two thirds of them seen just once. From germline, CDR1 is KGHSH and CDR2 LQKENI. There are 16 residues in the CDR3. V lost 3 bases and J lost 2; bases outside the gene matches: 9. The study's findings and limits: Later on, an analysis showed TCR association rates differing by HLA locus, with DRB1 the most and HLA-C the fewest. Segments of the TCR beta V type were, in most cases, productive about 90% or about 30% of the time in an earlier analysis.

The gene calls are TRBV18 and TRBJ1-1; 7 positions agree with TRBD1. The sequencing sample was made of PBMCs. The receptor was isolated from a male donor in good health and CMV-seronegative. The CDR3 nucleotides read TGTGCCAGCTCACCGCCGACAGGGAGAGATAACACTGAAGCTTTCTTT. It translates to CASSPPTGRDNTEAFF.